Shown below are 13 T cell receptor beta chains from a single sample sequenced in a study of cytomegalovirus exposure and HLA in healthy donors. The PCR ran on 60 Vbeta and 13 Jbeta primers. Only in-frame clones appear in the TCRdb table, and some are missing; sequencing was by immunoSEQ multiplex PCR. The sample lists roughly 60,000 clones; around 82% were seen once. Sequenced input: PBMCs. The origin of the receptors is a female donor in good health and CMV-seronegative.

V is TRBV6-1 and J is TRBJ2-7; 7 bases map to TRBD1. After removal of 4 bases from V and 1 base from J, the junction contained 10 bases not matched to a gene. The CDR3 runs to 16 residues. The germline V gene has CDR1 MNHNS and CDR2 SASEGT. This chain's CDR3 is CASSVMVLTGSYEQYF. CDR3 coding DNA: TGTGCCAGCAGTGTTATGGTACTGACAGGGTCCTACGAGCAGTACTTC.

CDR3 DNA sequence: TGTGCCAGCAGCGTAGCAGGGACAGCCTTAGTCGAACCGACCCAGTACTTC. Its translation: CASSVAGTALVEPTQYF. The V call is TRBV9, the J call TRBJ2-5; 7 bases are a match to TRBD1. CDR1 SGDLS and CDR2 YYNGEE come from the germline V gene. The CDR3 has 17 residues. V was clipped by 0 bases and J by 7 bases; unmatched bases: 15.

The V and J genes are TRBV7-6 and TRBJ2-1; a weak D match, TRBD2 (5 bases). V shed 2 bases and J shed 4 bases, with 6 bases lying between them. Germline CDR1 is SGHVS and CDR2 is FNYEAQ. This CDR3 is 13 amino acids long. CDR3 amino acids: CASSLRGYNEQFF. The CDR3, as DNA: TGTGCCAGCAGCTTAAGAGGGTACAATGAGCAGTTCTTC.

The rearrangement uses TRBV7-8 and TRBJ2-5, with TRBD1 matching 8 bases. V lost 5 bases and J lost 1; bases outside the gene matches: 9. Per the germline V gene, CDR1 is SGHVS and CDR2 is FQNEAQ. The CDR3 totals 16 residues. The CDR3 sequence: CASSGRPDRVQETQYF. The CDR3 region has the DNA TGTGCCAGCAGCGGCCGCCCGGACAGGGTCCAAGAGACCCAGTACTTC.

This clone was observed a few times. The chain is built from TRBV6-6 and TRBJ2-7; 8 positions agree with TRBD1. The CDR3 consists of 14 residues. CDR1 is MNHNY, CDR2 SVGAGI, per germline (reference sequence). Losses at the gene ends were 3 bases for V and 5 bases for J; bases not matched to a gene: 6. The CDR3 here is CASSYSDRADEQYF. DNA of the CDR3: TGTGCCAGCAGTTATTCGGACAGGGCGGACGAGCAGTACTTC.

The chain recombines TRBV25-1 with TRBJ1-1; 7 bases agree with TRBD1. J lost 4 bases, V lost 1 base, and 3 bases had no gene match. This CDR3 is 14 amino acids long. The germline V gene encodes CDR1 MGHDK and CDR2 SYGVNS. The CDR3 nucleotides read TGTGCCAGCAGTGAATTGGCAGGGGGCACTGAAGCTTTCTTT. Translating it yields CASSELAGGTEAFF.

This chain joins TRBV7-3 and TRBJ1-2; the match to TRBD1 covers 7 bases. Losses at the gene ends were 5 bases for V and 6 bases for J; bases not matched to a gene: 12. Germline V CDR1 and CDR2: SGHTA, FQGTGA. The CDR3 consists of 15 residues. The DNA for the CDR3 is TGTGCCAGCAGCCAGACAGGGCCAACTACAAATGGCTACACCTTC. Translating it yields CASSQTGPTTNGYTF. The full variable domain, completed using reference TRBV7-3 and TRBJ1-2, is GAGVSQTPSNKVTEKGKYVELRCDPISGHTALYWYRQSLGQGPEFLIYFQGTGAADDSGLPNDRFFAVRPEGSVSTLKIQRTERGDSAVYLCASSQTGPTTNGYTFGSGTRLTVV.

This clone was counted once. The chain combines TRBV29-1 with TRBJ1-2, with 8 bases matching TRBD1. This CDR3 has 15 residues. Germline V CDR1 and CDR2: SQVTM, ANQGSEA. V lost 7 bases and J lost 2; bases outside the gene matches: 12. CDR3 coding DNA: TGCAGCGCTGGAAGGGTGACAGGGGAGAACTATGGCTACACCTTC. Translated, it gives CSAGRVTGENYGYTF. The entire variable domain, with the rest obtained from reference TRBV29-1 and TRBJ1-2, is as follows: SAVISQKPSRDICQRGTSLTIQCQVDSQVTMMFWYRQQPGQSLTLIATANQGSEATYESGFVIDKFPISRPNLTFSTLTVSNMSPEDSSIYLCSAGRVTGENYGYTFGSGTRLTVV.

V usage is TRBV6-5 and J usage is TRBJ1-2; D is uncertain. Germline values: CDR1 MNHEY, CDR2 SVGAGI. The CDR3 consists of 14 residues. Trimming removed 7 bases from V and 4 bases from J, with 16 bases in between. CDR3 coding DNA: TGTGCCAGCACCACGCCGCAGCGGGCCTATGGCTACACCTTC. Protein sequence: CASTTPQRAYGYTF.

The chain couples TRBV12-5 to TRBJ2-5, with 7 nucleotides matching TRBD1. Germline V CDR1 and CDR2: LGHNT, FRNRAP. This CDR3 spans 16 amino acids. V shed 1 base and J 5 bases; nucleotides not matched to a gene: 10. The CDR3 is CASGLGRQGPKETQYF. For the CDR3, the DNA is TGTGCTAGTGGTTTGGGAAGACAGGGCCCAAAGGAGACCCAGTACTTC.

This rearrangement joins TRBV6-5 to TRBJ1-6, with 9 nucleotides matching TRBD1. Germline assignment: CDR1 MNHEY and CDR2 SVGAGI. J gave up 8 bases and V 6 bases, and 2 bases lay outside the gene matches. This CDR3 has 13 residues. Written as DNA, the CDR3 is TGTGCCAGCAGGCGGACAGGGGATTCACCCCTCCACTTT. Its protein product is CASRRTGDSPLHF.

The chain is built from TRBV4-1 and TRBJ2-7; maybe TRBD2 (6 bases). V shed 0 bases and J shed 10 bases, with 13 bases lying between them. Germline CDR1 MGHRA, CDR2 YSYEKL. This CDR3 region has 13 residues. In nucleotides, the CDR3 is TGCGCCAGCAGCCAAGAAATTGGGAGGACACAGTACTTC. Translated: CASSQEIGRTQYF.

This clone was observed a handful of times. The CDR3: CASSGTYREKLFF. The CDR3 coding sequence is TGTGCCAGCAGTGGTACCTATCGGGAAAAACTGTTTTTT. The rearrangement links TRBV6-1 to TRBJ1-4; D is undetermined. The CDR3 contains 13 residues. The ends were cut back, 4 bases at V and 8 bases at J, with 11 bases in the middle. Germline V gene data show CDR1 as MNHNS and CDR2 as SASEGT.